Listed here is a single TCR delta chain. A much larger clone lies a single base off, so this may be a read error. TCRdb called clones anew from the RT-PCR reads with CATT. The sample holds 2,500 to 3,000 delta-chain clones; about 30% are singletons and the top ten take 20% to 30%. The data were obtained in a study of gamma-delta T cells after stem cell transplantation. The CDR3 runs 15 residues. From germline, CDR1 is GEAIGNYY and CDR2 EKD. Sequencing used gamma-delta T cells. The rearrangement links TRDV2 to TRDJ1; 8 bases are shared with TRDD3. The receptor's source is a human donor. It is not recorded whose cells these are; they may come from a transplant donor. CDR3 region: CACDTVGDTLGKLTF. The CDR3 DNA reads TGTGCCTGTGACACCGTTGGGGATACCCTGGGTAAACTCACCTTT.